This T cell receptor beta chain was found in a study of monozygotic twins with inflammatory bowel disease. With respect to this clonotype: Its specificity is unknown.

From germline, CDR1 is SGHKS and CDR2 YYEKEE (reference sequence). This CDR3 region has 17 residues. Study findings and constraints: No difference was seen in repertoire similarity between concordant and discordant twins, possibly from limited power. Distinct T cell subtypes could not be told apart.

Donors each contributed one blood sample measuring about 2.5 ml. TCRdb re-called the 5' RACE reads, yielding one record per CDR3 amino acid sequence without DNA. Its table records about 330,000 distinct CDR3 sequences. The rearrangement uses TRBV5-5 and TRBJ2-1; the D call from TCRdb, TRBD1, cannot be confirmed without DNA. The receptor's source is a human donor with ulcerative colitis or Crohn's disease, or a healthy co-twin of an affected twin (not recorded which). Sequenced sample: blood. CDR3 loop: CASSLAPGTSSYNEQFF.